The rows below give T cell receptor beta chains drawn from one sample of a study of blood T cell repertoires in COVID-19. Libraries were prepared by immunoSEQ multiplex PCR; TCRdb keeps only in-frame clonotypes and omits some of them. In the table there are under 95,000 clones, roughly 85% of which are singletons. Sequencing input: peripheral blood. Receptors originate from a human donor in a cohort sampled during active COVID-19. Each CDR3 is given with its conserved first and last residue. D genes are given only for firm matches. Rows give clone size only sometimes, using once, few, many, or a class for an expanded clone.

TRBJ1-2	TRBV5-5	TRBD1	few	CASSCGTAECGYTF	TGTGCCAGCAGCTGCGGGACAGCGGAGTGCGGCTACACCTTC
TRBJ2-7	TRBV24-1	NA	NA	CATSPTGRSSYEQYF	TGTGCCACCAGCCCAACAGGGCGGAGCTCCTACGAGCAGTACTTC
TRBJ1-1	TRBV6-5	NA	NA	CASSLTRLGDTEAFF	TGTGCCAGCAGCCTCACACGGCTCGGGGACACTGAAGCTTTCTTT
TRBJ2-7	TRBV19	TRBD2	NA	CASSIALGASGPYEQYF	TGTGCCAGTAGTATCGCCCTCGGGGCTAGCGGTCCCTACGAGCAGTACTTC
TRBJ2-7	TRBV3-1/TRBV3-2	NA	NA	CASKSQGPEQYF	TGTGCCAGCAAATCACAGGGCCCCGAGCAGTACTTC
TRBJ2-7	TRBV5-6	NA	NA	CASSLQNYEQYF	TGTGCCAGCAGCTTGCAAAACTACGAGCAGTACTTC
TRBJ1-5	TRBV2	NA	NA	CASSLTQGFGQPQHF	TGTGCCAGCAGTCTAACCCAGGGTTTTGGTCAGCCCCAGCATTTT
TRBJ1-5	TRBV6-6	NA	once	CASSYETANSNQPQHF	TGTGCCAGCAGTTATGAGACTGCTAATAGCAATCAGCCCCAGCATTTT
TRBJ2-4	TRBV15	TRBD2	NA	CATSRAPPAGGGGAKNIQYF	TGTGCCACCAGCAGAGCCCCCCCAGCGGGAGGGGGGGGAGCCAAAAACATTCAGTACTTC
TRBJ2-1	TRBV19	NA	NA	CASSRGGQGGEQFF	TGTGCCAGTAGTAGGGGCGGGCAGGGGGGTGAGCAGTTCTTC
TRBJ2-6	TRBV7-8	NA	NA	CASSFTGISGANVLTF	TGTGCCAGCAGCTTTACAGGGATCTCTGGGGCCAACGTCCTGACTTTC
TRBJ2-3	TRBV30	NA	NA	CAWSLGQSTDTQYF	TGTGCCTGGAGTTTAGGACAGAGCACAGATACGCAGTATTTT
TRBJ2-5	TRBV6-6	TRBD2	NA	CASSPWTSGASQETQYF	TGTGCCAGCAGTCCATGGACTAGCGGGGCTTCTCAAGAGACCCAGTACTTC
TRBJ2-1	TRBV7-3	TRBD2	NA	CASSQTSGGLNEQFF	TGTGCCAGCAGCCAAACTAGCGGTGGCTTGAATGAGCAGTTCTTC
TRBJ2-1	TRBV27	NA	NA	CASSLSGSGLHGDEQFF	TGTGCCAGCAGTTTATCGGGGTCGGGACTTCATGGCGATGAGCAGTTCTTC